A selection of T cell receptor beta chains follows, all from one sample in a study of long-term antiretroviral therapy in people with HIV. Sequenced by immunoSEQ multiplex PCR; TCRdb stores in-frame clones only, minus some. This sample has under 50,000 clones, with about 88% found just once. The sample here was unsorted PBMCs, taken just before starting antiretroviral therapy. The receptor source for this set is a woman under 30 with HIV. Both conserved end residues are part of each CDR3. D genes are given only for firm matches. Clone size is stated in some rows and not others, as once, few, many or a class when expanded.

J gene: TRBJ2-3; V gene: TRBV15; clone size: -; D gene: -; CDR3 protein: CATSRDQRTNTQYF; CDR3 DNA: TGTGCCACCAGCAGAGATCAAAGAACAAATACGCAGTATTTT
J gene: TRBJ2-3; V gene: TRBV2; clone size: -; D gene: TRBD2; CDR3 protein: CASRKREADTQYF; CDR3 DNA: TGTGCCAGCAGGAAGCGGGAGGCAGATACGCAGTATTTT
J gene: TRBJ2-1; V gene: TRBV19; clone size: -; D gene: TRBD2; CDR3 protein: CASSTSGSYNEQFF; CDR3 DNA: TGTGCCAGTAGTACTAGCGGCTCCTACAATGAGCAGTTCTTC
J gene: TRBJ2-5; V gene: TRBV7-2; clone size: -; D gene: TRBD2; CDR3 protein: CASSLLRLAGGPLQETQYF; CDR3 DNA: TGTGCCAGCAGCCTCCTGAGACTAGCGGGAGGCCCACTACAAGAGACCCAGTACTTC
J gene: TRBJ1-2; V gene: TRBV7-9; clone size: once; D gene: -; CDR3 protein: CASSGTAFPIYTF; CDR3 DNA: TGTGCCAGCAGCGGTACAGCCTTCCCTATCTACACCTTC
J gene: TRBJ2-1; V gene: TRBV9; clone size: -; D gene: TRBD2; CDR3 protein: CASSGQTSGLQFF; CDR3 DNA: TGTGCCAGCAGCGGACAGACTAGCGGCTTGCAGTTCTTC
J gene: TRBJ2-1; V gene: TRBV7-9; clone size: -; D gene: TRBD2; CDR3 protein: CASSFTSGRENEQFF; CDR3 DNA: TGTGCCAGCAGCTTTACTAGCGGGAGAGAGAATGAGCAGTTCTTC
J gene: TRBJ2-5; V gene: TRBV28; clone size: -; D gene: TRBD1; CDR3 protein: CASSFHRDRQETQYF; CDR3 DNA: TGTGCCAGCAGTTTCCACCGGGACAGACAAGAGACCCAGTACTTC
J gene: TRBJ2-7; V gene: TRBV6-6; clone size: -; D gene: TRBD2; CDR3 protein: CASTLAGGEQYF; CDR3 DNA: TGTGCCAGCACGCTAGCGGGAGGAGAGCAGTACTTC
J gene: TRBJ2-5; V gene: TRBV11-1; clone size: -; D gene: TRBD2; CDR3 protein: CASSHTVSVAGDRETQYF; CDR3 DNA: TGTGCCAGCAGCCACACAGTGTCAGTAGCGGGAGATCGAGAGACCCAGTACTTC
J gene: TRBJ2-7; V gene: TRBV7-8; clone size: -; D gene: -; CDR3 protein: CASSAPAGGYEQYF; CDR3 DNA: TGTGCCAGCAGCGCCCCGGCAGGCGGGTACGAGCAGTACTTC
J gene: TRBJ2-1; V gene: TRBV19; clone size: few; D gene: TRBD2; CDR3 protein: CASSIDSAGFNEQFF; CDR3 DNA: TGTGCCAGTAGTATAGATTCAGCGGGGTTTAATGAGCAGTTCTTC
J gene: TRBJ2-6; V gene: TRBV15; clone size: -; D gene: -; CDR3 protein: CATSRDTDSGANVLTF; CDR3 DNA: TGTGCCACCAGCAGGGACACCGACTCTGGGGCCAACGTCCTGACTTTC
J gene: TRBJ2-1; V gene: TRBV27; clone size: -; D gene: -; CDR3 protein: CASRIGPSSYNEQFF; CDR3 DNA: TGTGCCAGCAGAATTGGTCCGAGCTCCTACAATGAGCAGTTCTTC
J gene: TRBJ1-6; V gene: TRBV7-9; clone size: -; D gene: -; CDR3 protein: CASSSHDKGGVGSPLHF; CDR3 DNA: TGTGCCAGCAGCTCCCATGATAAAGGCGGGGTGGGATCACCCCTCCACTTT
J gene: TRBJ2-7; V gene: TRBV5-7; clone size: -; D gene: -; CDR3 protein: CASSFKHRARHNSGEQYF; CDR3 DNA: TGTGCCAGCAGCTTTAAGCACCGGGCCCGACATAATTCCGGCGAGCAGTACTTC
J gene: TRBJ2-7; V gene: TRBV6-1; clone size: -; D gene: -; CDR3 protein: CASIPGSGSYEQYF; CDR3 DNA: TGTGCCAGCATCCCGGGATCGGGCTCCTACGAGCAGTACTTC
J gene: TRBJ1-2; V gene: TRBV29-1; clone size: -; D gene: -; CDR3 protein: CSGRGGYGYTF; CDR3 DNA: TGCAGCGGTAGGGGGGGCTATGGCTACACCTTC
J gene: TRBJ2-1; V gene: TRBV4-1; clone size: -; D gene: -; CDR3 protein: CASSQGGLPFDEQFF; CDR3 DNA: TGCGCCAGCAGCCAGGGCGGACTACCTTTCGATGAGCAGTTCTTC
J gene: TRBJ2-7; V gene: TRBV11-2; clone size: -; D gene: -; CDR3 protein: CASQGQHSYEQYF; CDR3 DNA: TGTGCCAGCCAGGGGCAGCATTCCTACGAGCAGTACTTC
J gene: TRBJ1-4; V gene: TRBV28; clone size: -; D gene: TRBD1; CDR3 protein: CASNVQGANEKLFF; CDR3 DNA: TGTGCCAGCAACGTACAGGGGGCTAATGAAAAACTGTTTTTT
J gene: TRBJ1-3; V gene: TRBV6-5; clone size: few; D gene: -; CDR3 protein: CASNEGLAGNTIYF; CDR3 DNA: TGTGCCAGCAATGAGGGTCTCGCTGGAAACACCATATATTTT
J gene: TRBJ2-7; V gene: TRBV27; clone size: -; D gene: -; CDR3 protein: CASSSTSGSYEQYF; CDR3 DNA: TGTGCCAGCAGTTCCACAAGCGGCTCCTACGAGCAGTACTTC
J gene: TRBJ1-1; V gene: TRBV6-7; clone size: -; D gene: TRBD1; CDR3 protein: CASSQGDRRDMNTEAFF; CDR3 DNA: TGTGCCAGCAGTCAAGGGGACAGGAGGGACATGAACACTGAAGCTTTCTTT
J gene: TRBJ2-1; V gene: TRBV28; clone size: -; D gene: -; CDR3 protein: CASSSGANEQFF; CDR3 DNA: TGTGCCAGCAGTTCAGGGGCGAATGAGCAGTTCTTC
J gene: TRBJ1-2; V gene: TRBV4-2; clone size: -; D gene: -; CDR3 protein: CASSQDYRKFGYGYTF; CDR3 DNA: TGTGCCAGCAGCCAAGATTACAGGAAGTTCGGGTATGGCTACACCTTC
J gene: TRBJ2-3; V gene: TRBV5-4; clone size: -; D gene: TRBD2; CDR3 protein: CASSLGGRAADTQYF; CDR3 DNA: TGTGCCAGCAGCTTGGGCGGGAGGGCCGCAGATACGCAGTATTTT
J gene: TRBJ2-5; V gene: TRBV7-2; clone size: -; D gene: TRBD1; CDR3 protein: CASSLDFGTGSRETQYF; CDR3 DNA: TGTGCCAGCAGCTTAGATTTTGGGACAGGGTCTCGAGAGACCCAGTACTTC
J gene: TRBJ1-5; V gene: TRBV7-2; clone size: -; D gene: TRBD1; CDR3 protein: CASSPDREDGQPQHF; CDR3 DNA: TGTGCCAGCAGCCCTGACAGGGAGGACGGGCAGCCCCAGCATTTT
J gene: TRBJ1-1; V gene: TRBV4-2; clone size: -; D gene: TRBD1; CDR3 protein: CASLDLRDRAAEAFF; CDR3 DNA: TGTGCCAGCCTGGACCTTCGAGACAGGGCAGCTGAAGCTTTCTTT
J gene: TRBJ2-5; V gene: TRBV5-6; clone size: -; D gene: -; CDR3 protein: CASKPRLRNEETQYF; CDR3 DNA: TGTGCCAGCAAACCCCGCCTCCGAAACGAAGAGACCCAGTACTTC
J gene: TRBJ2-2; V gene: TRBV9; clone size: -; D gene: TRBD1; CDR3 protein: CASSVGRTGEIFANTGELFF; CDR3 DNA: TGTGCCAGCAGCGTAGGACGGACAGGGGAGATTTTCGCGAACACCGGGGAGCTGTTTTTT
J gene: TRBJ2-7; V gene: TRBV18; clone size: few; D gene: TRBD2; CDR3 protein: CASSPPLAGGSEQYF; CDR3 DNA: TGTGCCAGCTCACCGCCGCTAGCGGGAGGATCCGAGCAGTACTTC
J gene: TRBJ2-7; V gene: TRBV11-2; clone size: -; D gene: -; CDR3 protein: CASSSRQRFNYEQYF; CDR3 DNA: TGTGCCAGCAGCTCCCGACAGAGGTTTAACTACGAGCAGTACTTC
J gene: TRBJ2-7; V gene: TRBV4-3; clone size: -; D gene: TRBD1; CDR3 protein: CASSQAGWGQGNAYEQYF; CDR3 DNA: TGCGCCAGCAGCCAAGCTGGGTGGGGACAGGGGAACGCCTACGAGCAGTACTTC
J gene: TRBJ2-7; V gene: TRBV18; clone size: -; D gene: -; CDR3 protein: CASSTRDRDHEQYF; CDR3 DNA: TGTGCCAGCTCAACCCGGGACCGGGACCACGAGCAGTACTTC
J gene: TRBJ2-7; V gene: TRBV15; clone size: -; D gene: TRBD2; CDR3 protein: CATSRVGSGNYEQYF; CDR3 DNA: TGTGCCACCAGCAGAGTGGGTAGCGGGAACTACGAGCAGTACTTC
J gene: TRBJ2-3; V gene: TRBV5-3; clone size: -; D gene: TRBD2; CDR3 protein: CARSSGLAGGLSIADTQYF; CDR3 DNA: TGTGCCAGAAGCTCGGGACTAGCGGGAGGGCTTTCCATCGCAGATACGCAGTATTTT
J gene: TRBJ1-1; V gene: TRBV15; clone size: -; D gene: -; CDR3 protein: CATSRDLRTRDTEAFF; CDR3 DNA: TGTGCCACCAGCAGAGATCTTAGGACAAGGGACACTGAAGCTTTCTTT
J gene: TRBJ2-7; V gene: TRBV29-1; clone size: -; D gene: -; CDR3 protein: CSVGGGIPSYEQYF; CDR3 DNA: TGCAGCGTTGGGGGCGGAATACCGTCCTACGAGCAGTACTTC
J gene: TRBJ2-2; V gene: TRBV7-3; clone size: -; D gene: TRBD1; CDR3 protein: CASSLWDSNTGELFF; CDR3 DNA: TGTGCCAGCAGCTTATGGGACAGTAACACCGGGGAGCTGTTTTTT
J gene: TRBJ2-5; V gene: TRBV10-3; clone size: -; D gene: -; CDR3 protein: CAISELAETQYF; CDR3 DNA: TGTGCCATCAGTGAGTTAGCAGAGACCCAGTACTTC
J gene: TRBJ2-5; V gene: TRBV19; clone size: -; D gene: TRBD1; CDR3 protein: CASRGTGGLQETQYF; CDR3 DNA: TGTGCCAGTAGGGGGACAGGGGGCTTGCAAGAGACCCAGTACTTC
J gene: TRBJ1-6; V gene: TRBV7-2; clone size: -; D gene: -; CDR3 protein: CASTIAGGGNSPLHF; CDR3 DNA: TGTGCCAGCACCATCGCCGGGGGTGGGAATTCACCCCTCCACTTT
J gene: TRBJ2-7; V gene: TRBV6-5; clone size: -; D gene: -; CDR3 protein: CASSYSDEQYF; CDR3 DNA: TGTGCCAGCAGTTACTCTGACGAGCAGTACTTC
J gene: TRBJ2-5; V gene: TRBV27; clone size: -; D gene: -; CDR3 protein: CASSPNAPQETQYF; CDR3 DNA: TGTGCCAGCAGTCCAAATGCCCCACAAGAGACCCAGTACTTC
J gene: TRBJ2-2; V gene: TRBV7-2; clone size: -; D gene: -; CDR3 protein: CASSLVAVNTGELFF; CDR3 DNA: TGTGCCAGCAGCTTAGTGGCGGTAAACACCGGGGAGCTGTTTTTT
J gene: TRBJ2-4; V gene: TRBV18; clone size: -; D gene: -; CDR3 protein: CASSPPPEVAKNIQYF; CDR3 DNA: TGTGCCAGCTCACCACCCCCCGAGGTGGCCAAAAACATTCAGTACTTC
J gene: TRBJ2-1; V gene: TRBV4-3; clone size: -; D gene: -; CDR3 protein: CASSQDWGDEQFF; CDR3 DNA: TGCGCCAGCAGCCAAGATTGGGGGGATGAGCAGTTCTTC